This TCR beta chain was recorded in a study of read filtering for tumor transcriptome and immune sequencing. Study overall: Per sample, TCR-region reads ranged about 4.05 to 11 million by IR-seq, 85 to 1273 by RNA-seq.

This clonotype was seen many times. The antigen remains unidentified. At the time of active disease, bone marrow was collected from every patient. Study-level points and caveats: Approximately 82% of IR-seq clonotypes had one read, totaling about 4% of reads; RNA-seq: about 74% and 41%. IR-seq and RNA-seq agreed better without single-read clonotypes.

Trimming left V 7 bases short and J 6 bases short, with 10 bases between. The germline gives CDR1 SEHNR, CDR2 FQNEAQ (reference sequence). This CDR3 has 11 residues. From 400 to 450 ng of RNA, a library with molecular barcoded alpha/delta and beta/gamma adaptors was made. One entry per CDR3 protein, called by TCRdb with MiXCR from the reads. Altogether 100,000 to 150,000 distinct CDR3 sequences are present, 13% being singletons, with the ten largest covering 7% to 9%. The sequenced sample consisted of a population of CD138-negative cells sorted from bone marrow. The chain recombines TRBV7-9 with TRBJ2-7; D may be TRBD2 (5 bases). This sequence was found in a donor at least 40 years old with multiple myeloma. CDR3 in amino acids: CASTEGAEQYF. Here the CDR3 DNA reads TGTGCCAGCACCGAGGGCGCCGAGCAGTACTTC.